The rows below give T cell receptor beta chains drawn from one sample of a study of identical twins. TCRdb analysed the 5' RACE reads with MiXCR anew, one entry per CDR3 protein. The sample shows roughly 720,000 distinct CDR3 sequences, approximately 18% of them seen only once. The same sample was also used in a study of T cells expressing NK-cell markers.

Sample: PBMCs. Receptors originate from a young woman in good health. Each CDR3 is given without its conserved first and last residue.

v_call	j_call	cdr3_aa
TRBV4-2	TRBJ1-3	ASSQGSGNSGNTIY
TRBV5-4	TRBJ2-2	ASRPGSPPNTGELF
TRBV5-5	TRBJ2-3	ASSLVGGSSPGGQY
TRBV5-1	TRBJ1-1	ASSYDKTEAF
TRBV11-1	TRBJ2-1	ASSLGRAYSYNEQF
TRBV7-2	TRBJ2-3	ASSLASYGTDTQY
TRBV9	TRBJ2-1	ASSVRTYNEQF
TRBV10-3	TRBJ2-7	AVTGGYEQY
TRBV5-6	TRBJ2-5	ASSLGLVSQETQY
TRBV20-1	TRBJ2-1	SAGNPGGSLNEQF
TRBV7-3	TRBJ2-6	ASSFRGGAGANVLT
TRBV5-1	TRBJ1-1	ASMEGEFTEAF
TRBV5-6	TRBJ2-6	ASTGTGRYVLT
TRBV9	TRBJ2-2	ASEHNTGELF
TRBV7-7	TRBJ2-7	ASSLDRVGEQY
TRBV11-1	TRBJ2-3	ASSPIAGRAGVETDTQY
TRBV20-1	TRBJ2-5	SAEGLAKETQY
TRBV21-1	TRBJ2-4	ASSKLRGEKNIQY
TRBV28	TRBJ2-1	ASSHLAGVNIDEQF
TRBV12-3/TRBV12-4	TRBJ2-4	ASSRRPPGTKNIQY
TRBV2	TRBJ1-6	AGDRLPGSPLH
TRBV9	TRBJ2-6	ASSPKGGSSGANVLT
TRBV4-1	TRBJ2-3	ASSLQRGSTDTQY
TRBV3-1	TRBJ1-2	ASSPDRRLRDGYT
TRBV27	TRBJ2-2	ASGIGTPNLGLF
TRBV5-1	TRBJ2-7	ASSLALGEYYEQY
TRBV6-1	TRBJ2-6	ASGPISGANVLT
TRBV5-5	TRBJ2-7	ASSAAGTGDYEQY
TRBV12-3/TRBV12-4	TRBJ1-1	ASSFEGRMNTEAF
TRBV15	TRBJ2-3	ATSTRTEPTDTQY
TRBV11-1	TRBJ2-7	ASRSGNLYEQY
TRBV7-2	TRBJ2-7	ASSLPSGTVNYEQY
TRBV5-6	TRBJ2-3	ASSLGAGGTTDTQY
TRBV2	TRBJ1-2	ASSGLEDRYGYT
TRBV9	TRBJ2-2	ASSDGDGNPGELF
TRBV27	TRBJ2-7	ASSSSFGLREY
TRBV2	TRBJ2-7	ASSKVIRDRAYEQY
TRBV11-3	TRBJ2-1	ASSLDDYNEQF
TRBV29-1	TRBJ1-2	SVTPQSNYGYT
TRBV15	TRBJ2-2	ATSAPGLASAGELF
TRBV7-9	TRBJ2-7	ASSFPGTGKTYEQY
TRBV7-6	TRBJ2-3	ASKDGGSNYTQY
TRBV12-5	TRBJ2-2	ASGPSLPNTGELF
TRBV5-1	TRBJ2-7	ASTRQGDEQY
TRBV20-1	TRBJ2-1	SARVAGASNEQF
TRBV20-1	TRBJ2-3	SAGISRTGSTDTQY
TRBV5-4	TRBJ2-7	ASSSSVDSYEQY
TRBV20-1	TRBJ2-3	SASGLAGLRTQY
TRBV29-1	TRBJ2-5	SVGGPVTQY
TRBV5-5	TRBJ2-3	ASSYRDRVLTDTQY
TRBV5-5	TRBJ2-2	ASSGDRDRGSGELF
TRBV5-1	TRBJ2-1	ASRLLAGALNEQF
TRBV4-3	TRBJ2-7	ASSQDPSSGYEQY
TRBV12-3/TRBV12-4	TRBJ2-5	ASSPGLAGGHETQY
TRBV21-1	TRBJ2-2	ASRGLAGSPGSCF
TRBV5-1	TRBJ2-2	ASSLGPPAGAGELF
TRBV15	TRBJ1-1	ATSRVPGEAF
TRBV5-1	TRBJ2-3	ASSSEQGDTQY
TRBV12-3/TRBV12-4	TRBJ2-7	ASSFRLKPTYEQY